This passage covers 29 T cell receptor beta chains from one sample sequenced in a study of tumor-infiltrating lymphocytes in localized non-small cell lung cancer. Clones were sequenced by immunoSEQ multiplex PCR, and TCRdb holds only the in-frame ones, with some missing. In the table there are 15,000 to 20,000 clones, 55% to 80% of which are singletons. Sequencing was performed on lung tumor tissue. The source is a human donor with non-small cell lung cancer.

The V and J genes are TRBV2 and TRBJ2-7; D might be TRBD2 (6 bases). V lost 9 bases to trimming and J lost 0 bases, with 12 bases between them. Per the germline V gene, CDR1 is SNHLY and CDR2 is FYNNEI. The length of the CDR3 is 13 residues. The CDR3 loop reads CASSARDSYEQYF. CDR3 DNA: TGTGCCAGTAGCGCGCGGGACTCCTACGAGCAGTACTTC.

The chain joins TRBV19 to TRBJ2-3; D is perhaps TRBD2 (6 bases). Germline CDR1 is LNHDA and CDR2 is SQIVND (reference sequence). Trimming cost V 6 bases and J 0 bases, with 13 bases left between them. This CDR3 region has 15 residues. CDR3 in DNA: TGTGCCAGTAGGAGAGGGACTTCTAGCACAGATACGCAGTATTTT. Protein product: CASRRGTSSTDTQYF.

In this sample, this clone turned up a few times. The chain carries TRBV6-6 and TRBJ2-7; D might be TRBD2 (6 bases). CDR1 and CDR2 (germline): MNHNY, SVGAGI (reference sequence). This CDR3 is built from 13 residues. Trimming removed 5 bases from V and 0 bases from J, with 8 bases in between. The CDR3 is CASSVSGSYEQYF. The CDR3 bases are TGTGCCAGCAGTGTTAGCGGCTCCTACGAGCAGTACTTC.

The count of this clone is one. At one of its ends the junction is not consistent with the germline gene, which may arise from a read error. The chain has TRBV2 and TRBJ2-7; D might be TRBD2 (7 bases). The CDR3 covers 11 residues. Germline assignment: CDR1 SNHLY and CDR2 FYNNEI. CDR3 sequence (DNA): TGTGCCAGCAGTGGGTGGGGGGGCCCCGACTTC. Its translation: CASSGWGGPDF.

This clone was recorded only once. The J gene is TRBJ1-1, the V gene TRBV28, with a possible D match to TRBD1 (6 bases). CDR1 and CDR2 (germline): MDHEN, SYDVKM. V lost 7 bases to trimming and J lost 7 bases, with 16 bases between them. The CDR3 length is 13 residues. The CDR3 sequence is CASTLTGKVEAFF. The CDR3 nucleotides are TGTGCCAGCACTTTGACAGGAAAAGTTGAAGCTTTCTTT.

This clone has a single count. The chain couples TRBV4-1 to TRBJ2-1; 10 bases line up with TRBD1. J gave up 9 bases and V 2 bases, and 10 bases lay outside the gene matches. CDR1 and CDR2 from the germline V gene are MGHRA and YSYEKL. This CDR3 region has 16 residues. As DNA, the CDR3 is TGCGCCAGCAGCCAACGTCCCGGGACAGGGGATCGTGAGCAGTTCTTC. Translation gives CASSQRPGTGDREQFF.

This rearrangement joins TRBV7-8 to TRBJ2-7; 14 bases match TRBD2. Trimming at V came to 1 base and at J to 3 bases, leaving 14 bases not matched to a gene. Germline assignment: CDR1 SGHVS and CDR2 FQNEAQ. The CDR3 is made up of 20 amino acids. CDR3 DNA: TGTGCCAGCAGCTTAGAGACGGCCGGGACTAGCGGGGGAAAAGACTACGAGCAGTACTTC. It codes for CASSLETAGTSGGKDYEQYF.

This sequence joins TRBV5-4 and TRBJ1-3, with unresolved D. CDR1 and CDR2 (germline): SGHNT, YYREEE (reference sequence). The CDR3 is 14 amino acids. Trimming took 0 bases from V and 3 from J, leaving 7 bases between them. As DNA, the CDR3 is TGTGCCAGCAGCTTGGGGATAAATGGAAACACCATATATTTT. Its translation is CASSLGINGNTIYF.

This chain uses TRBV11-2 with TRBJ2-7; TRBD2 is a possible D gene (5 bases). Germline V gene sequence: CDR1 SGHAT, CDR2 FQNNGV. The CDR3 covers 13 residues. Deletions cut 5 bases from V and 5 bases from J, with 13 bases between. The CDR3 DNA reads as TGTGCCAGCAGCCACGTCGGGGTGCACGAGCAGTACTTC. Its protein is CASSHVGVHEQYF.

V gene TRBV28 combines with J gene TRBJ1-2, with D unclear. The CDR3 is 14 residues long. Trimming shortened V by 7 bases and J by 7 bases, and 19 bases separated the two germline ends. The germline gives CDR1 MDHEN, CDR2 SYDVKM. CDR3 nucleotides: TGTGCCAGCACCCTTCGAGCGGCAGTTTCTGGCTACACCTTC. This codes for CASTLRAAVSGYTF.

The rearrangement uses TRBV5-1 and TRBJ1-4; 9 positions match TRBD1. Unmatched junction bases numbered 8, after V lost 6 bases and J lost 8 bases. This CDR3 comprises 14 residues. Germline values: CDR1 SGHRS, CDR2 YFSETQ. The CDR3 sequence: CASKVGTGSEKLFF. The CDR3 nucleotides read TGCGCCAGCAAGGTGGGGACAGGGTCCGAAAAACTGTTTTTT.

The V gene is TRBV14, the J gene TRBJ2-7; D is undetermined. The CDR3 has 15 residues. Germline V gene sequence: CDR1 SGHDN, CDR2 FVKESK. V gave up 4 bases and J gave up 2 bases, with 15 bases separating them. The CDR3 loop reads CASSPPRGLPYEQYF. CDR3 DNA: TGTGCCAGCAGCCCCCCGCGCGGCTTACCCTACGAGCAGTACTTC. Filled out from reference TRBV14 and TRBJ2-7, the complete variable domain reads EAGVTQFPSHSVIEKGQTVTLRCDPISGHDNLYWYRRVMGKEIKFLLHFVKESKQDESGMPNNRFLAERTGGTYSTLKVQPAELEDSGVYFCASSPPRGLPYEQYFGPGTRLTVT.

CDR3 coding DNA: TGCGCCAGCAGCTTGGAATCTGACATTGGGCAGTTCTTC. Amino acid sequence: CASSLESDIGQFF. The chain carries TRBV5-1 and TRBJ2-1; D remains unclear. Looked up from germline, CDR1 is SGHRS and CDR2 is YFSETQ. This CDR3 is built from 13 residues. V dropped 0 bases and J dropped 12 bases, with 13 bases sitting between them.

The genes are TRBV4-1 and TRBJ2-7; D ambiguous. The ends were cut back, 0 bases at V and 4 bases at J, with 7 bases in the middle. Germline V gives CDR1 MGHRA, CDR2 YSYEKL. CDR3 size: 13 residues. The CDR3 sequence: CASSQDLDYEQYF. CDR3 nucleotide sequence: TGCGCCAGCAGCCAAGATTTGGATTACGAGCAGTACTTC.

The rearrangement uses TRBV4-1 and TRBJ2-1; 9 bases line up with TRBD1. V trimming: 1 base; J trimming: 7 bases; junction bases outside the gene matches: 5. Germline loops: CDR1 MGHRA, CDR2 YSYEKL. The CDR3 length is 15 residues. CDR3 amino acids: CASSQGQGVSNEQFF. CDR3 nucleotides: TGCGCCAGCAGCCAAGGACAGGGGGTTTCAAATGAGCAGTTCTTC.

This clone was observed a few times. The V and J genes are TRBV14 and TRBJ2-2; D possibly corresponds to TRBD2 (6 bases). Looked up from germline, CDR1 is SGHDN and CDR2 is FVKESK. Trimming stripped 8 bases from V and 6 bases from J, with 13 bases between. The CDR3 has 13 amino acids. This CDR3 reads CASREQGAGELFF. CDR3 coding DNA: TGTGCCAGCCGGGAGCAGGGCGCCGGGGAGCTGTTTTTT.

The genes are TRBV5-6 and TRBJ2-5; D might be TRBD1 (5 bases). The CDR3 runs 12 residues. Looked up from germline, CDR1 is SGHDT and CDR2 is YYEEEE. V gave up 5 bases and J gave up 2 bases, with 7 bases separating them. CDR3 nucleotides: TGTGCCAGCAGTCGACAGCAAGAGACCCAGTACTTC. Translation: CASSRQQETQYF.

The CDR3 DNA sequence: TGCAGCGTTGAAGAGCAGGCAAGTCGTGGCTACACCTTC. This gives the protein CSVEEQASRGYTF. The V call is TRBV29-1, the J call TRBJ1-2; no clear D. This CDR3 region has 13 residues. Trimming left V 0 bases short and J 7 bases short, with 12 bases between. In germline, CDR1 is SQVTM, CDR2 ANQGSEA.

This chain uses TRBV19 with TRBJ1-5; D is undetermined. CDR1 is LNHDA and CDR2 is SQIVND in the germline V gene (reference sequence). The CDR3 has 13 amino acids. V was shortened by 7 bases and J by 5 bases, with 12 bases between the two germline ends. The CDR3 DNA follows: TGTGCCAGTACACCAGACGCGTATCAGCCCCAGCATTTT. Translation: CASTPDAYQPQHF.

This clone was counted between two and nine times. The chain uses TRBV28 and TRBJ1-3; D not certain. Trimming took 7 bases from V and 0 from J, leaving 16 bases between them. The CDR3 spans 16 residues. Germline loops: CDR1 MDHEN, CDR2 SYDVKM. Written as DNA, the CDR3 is TGTGCCAGCAAGCAAGGGCAACCTTTCTCTGGAAACACCATATATTTT. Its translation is CASKQGQPFSGNTIYF.

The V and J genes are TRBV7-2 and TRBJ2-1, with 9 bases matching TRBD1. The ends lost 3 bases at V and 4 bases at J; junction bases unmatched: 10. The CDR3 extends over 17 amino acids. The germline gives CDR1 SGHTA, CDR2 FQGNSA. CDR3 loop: CASSLGAGQGWYNEQFF. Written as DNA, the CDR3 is TGTGCCAGCAGCTTGGGAGCCGGACAGGGGTGGTACAATGAGCAGTTCTTC.

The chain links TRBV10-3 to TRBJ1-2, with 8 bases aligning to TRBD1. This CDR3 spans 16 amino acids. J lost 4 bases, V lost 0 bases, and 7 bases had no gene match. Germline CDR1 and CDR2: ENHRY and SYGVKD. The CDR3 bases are TGTGCCATCAGTGAGTCCCCCCAGGGGGCTGGCTATGGCTACACCTTC. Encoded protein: CAISESPQGAGYGYTF.

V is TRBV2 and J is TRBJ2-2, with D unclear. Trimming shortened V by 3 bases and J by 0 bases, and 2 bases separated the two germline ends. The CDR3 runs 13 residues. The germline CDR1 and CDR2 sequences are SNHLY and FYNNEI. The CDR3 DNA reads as TGTGCCAGCAGTGAGACGAACACCGGGGAGCTGTTTTTT. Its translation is CASSETNTGELFF.

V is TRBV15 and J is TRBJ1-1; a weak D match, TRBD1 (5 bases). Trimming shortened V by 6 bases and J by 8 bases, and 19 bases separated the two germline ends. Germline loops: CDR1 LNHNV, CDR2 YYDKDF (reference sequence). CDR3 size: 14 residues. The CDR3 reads CATSGSASQVEAFF. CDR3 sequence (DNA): TGTGCCACCAGTGGGAGTGCCTCACAGGTCGAAGCTTTCTTT.

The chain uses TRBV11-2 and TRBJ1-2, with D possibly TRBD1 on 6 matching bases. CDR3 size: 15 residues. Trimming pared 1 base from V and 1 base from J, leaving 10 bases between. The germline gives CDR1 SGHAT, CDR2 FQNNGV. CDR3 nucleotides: TGTGCCAGCAGCTTAGGAGGGACATTTAACTATGGCTACACCTTC. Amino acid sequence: CASSLGGTFNYGYTF.

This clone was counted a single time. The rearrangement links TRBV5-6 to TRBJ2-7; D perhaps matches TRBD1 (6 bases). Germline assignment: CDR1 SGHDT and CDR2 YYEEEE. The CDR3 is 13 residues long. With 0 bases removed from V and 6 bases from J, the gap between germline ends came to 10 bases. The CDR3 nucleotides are TGTGCCAGCAGCTTGGAGGCAGGGGCCGAGCAGTACTTC. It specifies CASSLEAGAEQYF.

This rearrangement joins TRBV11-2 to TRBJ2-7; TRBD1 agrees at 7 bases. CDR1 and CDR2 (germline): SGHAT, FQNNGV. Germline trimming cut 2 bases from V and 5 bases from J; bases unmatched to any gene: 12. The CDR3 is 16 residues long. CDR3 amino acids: CASSLRAGGISNEQYF. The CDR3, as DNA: TGTGCCAGCAGCTTAAGGGCAGGGGGAATAAGCAACGAGCAGTACTTC.

This CDR3 is CATQNLISYEQYF. The DNA for the CDR3 is TGTGCCACCCAGAACCTAATAAGCTACGAGCAGTACTTC. The rearrangement links TRBV28 to TRBJ2-7; D is unresolved. The CDR3 contains 13 residues. The germline CDR1 and CDR2 sequences are MDHEN and SYDVKM. V shed 10 bases and J shed 3 bases, with 16 bases lying between them.

This CDR3 is CASSLGGKASEKLFF. CDR3 nucleotide sequence: TGTGCCAGCAGTTTGGGGGGCAAGGCCAGCGAAAAACTGTTTTTT. The chain links TRBV28 to TRBJ1-4, with D perhaps TRBD1 (6 bases). The V end lost 3 bases, the J end lost 8 bases, and 16 bases lay between the germline ends. There are 15 residues in the CDR3. The germline V gene has CDR1 MDHEN and CDR2 SYDVKM. The whole variable domain, filled in from reference TRBV28 and TRBJ1-4, reads DVKVTQSSRYLVKRTGEKVFLECVQDMDHENMFWYRQDPGLGLRLIYFSYDVKMKEKGDIPEGYSVSREKKERFSLILESASTNQTSMYLCASSLGGKASEKLFFGSGTQLSVL.